The 30 T cell receptor beta chains below come from one sample, sequenced in a study of CD8 T cells in Susac syndrome. An amount of RNA that ranged from 0.5 to 1 ug was reverse transcribed with random hexamers. TCRdb redid the calling of the immunoSEQ multiplex PCR reads with MiXCR, one entry per CDR3 protein. The profile shows 200,000 to 250,000 distinct CDR3 sequences, about 95% of them singletons. Sequenced: CD4+ T cells from PBMCs. Receptors were obtained from a human donor with Susac syndrome.

This clonotype appeared once. This chain uses TRBV30 with TRBJ1-2; D is undetermined. The CDR3 totals 11 residues. Germline CDR1 and CDR2: GTSNPN and SVGIG (reference sequence). V was pared by 8 bases and J by 7 bases, with 14 bases between. CDR3 DNA sequence: TGTGCCCTAACAAGGGTTCCTGGCTACACCTTC. It translates to CALTRVPGYTF. Full variable domain (remainder filled in from reference TRBV30 and TRBJ1-2): SQTIHQWPATLVQPVGSPLSLECTVEGTSNPNLYWYRQAAGRGLQLLFYSVGIGQISSEVPQNLSASRPQDRQFILSSKKLLLSDSGFYLCALTRVPGYTFGSGTRLTVV.

J is TRBJ1-1 and V is TRBV20-1; D is perhaps TRBD1 (5 bases). Trimming left V 6 bases short and J 8 bases short, with 13 bases between. CDR1 is DFQATT, CDR2 SNEGSKA, per germline (reference sequence). The CDR3 spans 11 residues. CDR3 sequence (DNA): TGCAGTGCCCAGCCTACAGGCGAAGCTTTCTTT. As protein: CSAQPTGEAFF.

This clonotype was seen once. The chain uses TRBV11-2 and TRBJ2-3; D possibly corresponds to TRBD1 (6 bases). The CDR3 has 15 residues. The V end lost 3 bases, the J end lost 3 bases, and 13 bases lay between the germline ends. CDR1 and CDR2 (germline): SGHAT, FQNNGV. The CDR3 loop is CASSFTGQGTDTQYF. The CDR3 bases are TGTGCCAGCAGCTTCACAGGGCAAGGTACAGATACGCAGTATTTT.

The chain recombines TRBV29-1 with TRBJ1-1; D is possibly TRBD1 (5 bases). The germline gives CDR1 SQVTM, CDR2 ANQGSEA. The CDR3 is 12 residues long. Trimming cost V 7 bases and J 3 bases, with 12 bases left between them. The DNA of the CDR3 is TGCAGCGCGGCTGACAGATACACTGAAGCTTTCTTT. As protein: CSAADRYTEAFF.

This clonotype was counted only a few times. This chain connects TRBV5-1 to TRBJ2-5, with 9 bases fitting TRBD1. With 5 bases clipped from V and 3 bases from J, the junction kept 5 bases outside the gene matches. CDR1 is SGHRS, CDR2 YFSETQ, per germline. The CDR3 extends over 14 amino acids. The DNA of the CDR3 is TGCGCCAGCAGAATACAGGGGGCCGAAGAGACCCAGTACTTC. This gives the protein CASRIQGAEETQYF.

This chain uses TRBV6-5 with TRBJ1-5, with D tentatively TRBD1 (6 bases). The V and J ends lost 6 bases and 7 bases respectively, with 16 bases between them. This CDR3 has 14 residues. Germline loops: CDR1 MNHEY, CDR2 SVGAGI. DNA for the CDR3: TGTGCCAGCAGACCCCCAGGGGCGACCCAGCCCCAGCATTTT. Its protein is CASRPPGATQPQHF.

V is TRBV10-3 and J is TRBJ2-7, with 11 nucleotides matching TRBD1. This CDR3 region has 16 residues. Germline CDR1 is ENHRY and CDR2 is SYGVKD. With V trimmed by 3 bases and J by 0 bases, 4 bases remained unmatched. CDR3 bases: TGTGCCATCAGTGACCCGGGACAGGGGGACTCCTACGAGCAGTACTTC. Translated: CAISDPGQGDSYEQYF.

The rearrangement uses TRBV7-9 and TRBJ1-2; tentatively, D is TRBD1 (5 bases). The CDR3 runs 16 residues. V shed 5 bases and J shed 7 bases, with 23 bases lying between them. Germline V gene sequence: CDR1 SEHNR, CDR2 FQNEAQ (reference sequence). DNA for the CDR3: TGTGCCAGCAGCCCTATCAGGGAGGGAACTTCTGCTGGCTACACCTTC. Translated: CASSPIREGTSAGYTF.

The CDR3 reads CATSRLRANMDNEQFF. The DNA for the CDR3 is TGTGCCACCAGCAGGCTTCGGGCGAACATGGACAATGAGCAGTTCTTC. V is TRBV15 and J is TRBJ2-1; D uncertain. Trimming shortened V by 3 bases and J by 5 bases, and 17 bases separated the two germline ends. CDR3 length: 16 residues. Germline values: CDR1 LNHNV, CDR2 YYDKDF (reference sequence).

This sequence joins TRBV27 and TRBJ2-7; possible D gene TRBD2, 5 bases. Germline V gene sequence: CDR1 MNHEY, CDR2 SMNVEV (reference sequence). V was shortened by 10 bases and J by 6 bases, with 19 bases between the two germline ends. The CDR3 contains 13 residues. CDR3 amino acids: CATRAAGIGEQYF. The DNA of the CDR3 is TGTGCCACCCGAGCGGCCGGGATCGGCGAGCAGTACTTC.

The CDR3 DNA follows: TGTGCCAGCAGTGAAGTAACCGACTACCTAAACATTCAGTACTTC. Translation gives CASSEVTDYLNIQYF. The chain uses TRBV6-1 and TRBJ2-4; TRBD2 might be the D (5 bases). Germline CDR1 MNHNS, CDR2 SASEGT. Trimming pared 1 base from V and 6 bases from J, leaving 13 bases between. The CDR3 consists of 15 residues.

The V call is TRBV5-1, the J call TRBJ2-7; D uncertain. The CDR3 length is 16 residues. V was clipped by 1 base and J by 0 bases, with 14 bases between them. Germline-derived CDR1 and CDR2 are SGHRS and YFSETQ. This CDR3 is CASSLNTATSSYEQYF. CDR3 nucleotide sequence: TGCGCCAGCAGCTTGAACACAGCTACGAGCTCCTACGAGCAGTACTTC.

This clonotype was recorded a few times. The chain has TRBV4-3 and TRBJ1-2; the D is unclear. The CDR3 sequence is 16 residues long. Trimming left V 0 bases short and J 5 bases short, with 16 bases between. From germline, CDR1 is LGHNA and CDR2 YSLEER. CDR3 nucleotides: TGCGCCAGCAGCCAAGAGGACCCCCCAAAGATGTATGGCTACACCTTC. This gives the protein CASSQEDPPKMYGYTF.

The chain links TRBV6-2 or TRBV6-3 to TRBJ1-1; D is ambiguous. This CDR3 has 11 residues. From germline, CDR1 is MNHEY and CDR2 SVGEGT. Deletions cut 7 bases from V and 8 bases from J, with 11 bases between. The DNA of the CDR3 is TGTGCCAGCAAAAACCCCAGAGAAGCTTTCTTT. This translates into CASKNPREAFF.

The chain links TRBV2 to TRBJ2-7; maybe TRBD2 (6 bases). Per germline, CDR1 SNHLY and CDR2 FYNNEI. The CDR3 sequence is 15 residues long. V was clipped by 6 bases and J by 2 bases, with 17 bases between them. This chain's CDR3 is CASRIGPTGAYEQYF. The CDR3 DNA is TGTGCCAGCAGGATCGGACCTACGGGGGCCTACGAGCAGTACTTC.

The CDR3 DNA reads as TGTGCCAGCAGTTTATCGGGACAGATCTACGAGCAGTACTTC. Its translation is CASSLSGQIYEQYF. This chain links TRBV28 with TRBJ2-7; 7 bases agree with TRBD1. V was clipped by 1 base and J by 3 bases; unmatched bases: 3. The germline V gene has CDR1 MDHEN and CDR2 SYDVKM. The CDR3 extends over 14 amino acids.

CDR3: CAWSGMGRGTDTQYF. In DNA form, the CDR3 reads TGTGCCTGGAGTGGCATGGGGCGCGGCACAGATACGCAGTATTTT. The chain uses TRBV30 and TRBJ2-3; the D gene is possibly TRBD1 (5 bases). CDR1 GTSNPN and CDR2 SVGIG come from the germline V gene (reference sequence). CDR3 size: 15 residues. With 1 base removed from V and 1 base from J, the gap between germline ends came to 12 bases. Full variable domain (rest looked up from reference TRBV30 and TRBJ2-3): SQTIHQWPATLVQPVGSPLSLECTVEGTSNPNLYWYRQAAGRGLQLLFYSVGIGQISSEVPQNLSASRPQDRQFILSSKKLLLSDSGFYLCAWSGMGRGTDTQYFGPGTRLTVL.

The chain recombines TRBV24-1 with TRBJ1-5; D remains ambiguous. Germline-derived CDR1 and CDR2 are KGHDR and SFDVKD. Trimming left V 5 bases short and J 3 bases short, with 4 bases between. The CDR3 is 12 amino acids. The chain's CDR3 is CATSAANQPQHF. DNA of the CDR3: TGTGCCACCAGTGCGGCCAATCAGCCCCAGCATTTT.

The DNA of the CDR3 is TGCAGTGCTAGAGGCACGGAGGGTGAAGACTATGGCTACACCTTC. Translated: CSARGTEGEDYGYTF. The V gene is TRBV20-1, the J gene TRBJ1-2, with D unclear. Germline lookup yields CDR1 DFQATT and CDR2 SNEGSKA (reference sequence). Deletions cut 1 base from V and 3 bases from J, with 15 bases between. The CDR3 covers 15 residues.

The chain links TRBV12-3 or TRBV12-4 to TRBJ1-1; D uncertain. The V and J ends lost 8 bases and 1 base respectively, with 11 bases between them. CDR3 length equals 13 residues. CDR3 nucleotides: TGTGCCAGCTCTAGGGCAGCGAACACTGAAGCTTTCTTT. Encoded protein: CASSRAANTEAFF.

The gene calls are TRBV24-1 and TRBJ2-1; 12 bases agree with TRBD2. The CDR3 totals 15 residues. The ends lost 0 bases at V and 9 bases at J; junction bases unmatched: 2. Germline CDR1 reads KGHDR; CDR2 reads SFDVKD. The CDR3 region has the DNA TGTGCCACCAGTGATTTGCTAGCGGGGGGGACTGAGCAGTTCTTC. It codes for CATSDLLAGGTEQFF.

The chain combines TRBV29-1 with TRBJ2-3; the D is unclear. The CDR3 loop spans 11 amino acids. V lost 7 bases, J lost 2 bases, and 7 bases lay in between. CDR1 is SQVTM and CDR2 is ANQGSEA in the germline V gene. CDR3 in DNA: TGCAGCGCCGGAAACACAGATACGCAGTATTTT. Encoded protein: CSAGNTDTQYF.

The chain combines TRBV20-1 with TRBJ1-2, with D unclear. The CDR3 is 15 residues long. V was trimmed by 3 bases and J by 6 bases, leaving 20 bases between them. The germline V gene has CDR1 DFQATT and CDR2 SNEGSKA (reference sequence). CDR3 sequence reads: CSASGQDYPRDGYTF. The CDR3 nucleotides are TGCAGTGCTAGTGGCCAGGATTACCCCCGGGATGGCTACACCTTC.

The chain recombines TRBV30 with TRBJ1-4; possibly TRBD1 for D (5 bases). The V end lost 2 bases, the J end lost 11 bases, and 12 bases lay between the germline ends. Germline-derived CDR1 and CDR2 are GTSNPN and SVGIG (reference sequence). CDR3 length equals 12 residues. Here the CDR3 DNA reads TGTGCCTGGAGTACGCGAGGGGAGAAACTGTTTTTT. This translates into CAWSTRGEKLFF.

This clonotype was found a few times. The chain is built from TRBV18 and TRBJ2-3; either TRBD1 or TRBD2 may supply D (5 bases each). V dropped 6 bases and J dropped 3 bases, with 10 bases sitting between them. Germline lookup yields CDR1 KGHSH and CDR2 LQKENI. The CDR3 contains 13 residues. The CDR3 is CASSRGVTDTQYF. The CDR3 DNA reads as TGTGCCAGCTCGCGAGGGGTTACAGATACGCAGTATTTT.

The gene calls are TRBV28 and TRBJ2-3; 7 nucleotides align to TRBD2. There are 15 residues in the CDR3. Germline assignment: CDR1 MDHEN and CDR2 SYDVKM. V gave up 3 bases and J gave up 2 bases; unmatched junction bases: 5. This CDR3 reads CASSFSGDLTDTQYF. In DNA, the CDR3 is TGTGCCAGCAGTTTCAGCGGGGACCTCACAGATACGCAGTATTTT.

This clonotype has a single count. The genes are TRBV11-2 and TRBJ2-3; 8 nucleotides line up with TRBD2. The CDR3 is made up of 15 amino acids. The germline gives CDR1 SGHAT, CDR2 FQNNGV. V lost 5 bases and J lost 2; bases outside the gene matches: 6. The CDR3: CASSPNSGTTDTQYF. The CDR3 DNA sequence: TGTGCCAGCAGCCCAAATAGCGGGACCACAGATACGCAGTATTTT.

This sequence joins TRBV20-1 and TRBJ2-3; 14 bases map to TRBD2. Germline-derived CDR1 and CDR2 are DFQATT and SNEGSKA (reference sequence). The CDR3 consists of 17 residues. V was pared by 0 bases and J by 4 bases, with 6 bases of the junction left unmatched. The CDR3 DNA sequence: TGCAGTGCTAGAGATCTGACTAGCGGGGGGGCCGCAGATACGCAGTATTTT. This gives the protein CSARDLTSGGAADTQYF.

V is TRBV3-1 and J is TRBJ2-3; D is undetermined. CDR3 length: 14 amino acids. Trimming removed 1 base at V and 6 bases at J, with 11 bases between. CDR1 and CDR2 from the germline V gene are LGHDT and YNNKEL (reference sequence). CDR3 residues: CASSQGQAHDTQYF. CDR3 bases: TGTGCCAGCAGCCAAGGGCAGGCACACGATACGCAGTATTTT.

V usage is TRBV24-1 and J usage is TRBJ1-1, with D perhaps TRBD1 (6 bases). The CDR3 has 13 residues. With 7 bases removed from V and 4 bases from J, the gap between germline ends came to 12 bases. Germline CDR1 KGHDR, CDR2 SFDVKD. CDR3 amino acids: CATRAGVGTEAFF. The CDR3 DNA is TGTGCCACCAGGGCAGGGGTCGGCACTGAAGCTTTCTTT.